The subject of this entry is one TCR beta chain. The antigen is not known. This sample was included in a study of cytomegalovirus exposure and HLA in healthy donors. About the study: As an earlier analysis found, about 179 million T cells yielded about 120 million unique TCR beta sequences.

This CDR3 has 15 residues. Germline V CDR1 and CDR2: SGDLS, YYNGEE. J lost 7 bases, V lost 0 bases, and 6 bases had no gene match. Whole-study results and caveats: Cytomegalovirus-associated TCR beta chains were listed, numbering 150 to 200.

60 Vbeta and 13 Jbeta primers were used in PCR. Profiled with immunoSEQ multiplex PCR; TCRdb holds only in-frame clones, not every one. The data contain more than 95,000 clones, about 80% of them seen just once; the ten biggest clones take up over 8%. The rearrangement joins TRBV9 to TRBJ2-1; 8 nucleotides match TRBD2. The sequencing sample was made of PBMCs. The TCR originated in a man in his forties or fifties in good health and CMV-seropositive. DNA of the CDR3: TGTGCCAGCAGCGTAGACGGGGGGGCGGGGAATGAGCAGTTCTTC. Translating gives CASSVDGGAGNEQFF.